This paragraph reports one T cell receptor beta chain. Clones were sequenced by immunoSEQ multiplex PCR, and TCRdb holds only the in-frame ones, with some missing. The data hold about 490,000 clones, with over 70% observed a single time. Donors comprised healthy HIV-negative adults lacking recent acute infections or vaccinations. This sample was taken from a study of shared clonotypes between healthy human individuals. V lost 1 base, J lost 0 bases, and 10 bases lay in between. Germline V lookup: CDR1 SNHLY, CDR2 FYNNEI. This CDR3 is 16 amino acids long. The sequencing sample was made of PBMCs. The clonotype originates from a woman aged 40 to 50 in good health. Some clones in this sample may be carry-over from other donors' samples. This sequence joins TRBV2 and TRBJ2-4; D unclear. The CDR3 loop is CASSEVLGLAKNIQYF. The CDR3, as DNA: TGTGCCAGCAGTGAAGTCCTAGGCCTAGCCAAAAACATTCAGTACTTC.